The clone carrying this T cell receptor (beta chain) was picked up a small number of times. This entry comes from a study of response to subunit inactivated influenza vaccine. TCRdb fed the RT-PCR reads into MiXCR, producing one record per CDR3 protein. The repertoire holds around 520,000 distinct CDR3 sequences, with over 25% as singletons. CDR1 is SGHTA, CDR2 FQGNSA, per germline. This CDR3 region has 15 residues. The V and J ends lost 1 base and 7 bases, in that order; junction bases with no gene match: 5. The origin of this receptor is a man between 45 and 60 years old who received an inactivated influenza vaccine. V is TRBV7-2 and J is TRBJ2-1, with 9 bases matching TRBD2. The sequencing here drew on CD4+ T cells sorted from PBMCs, taken around 5 days after vaccination. CDR3 protein: CASSLGAGGQNEQFF. CDR3 bases: TGTGCCAGCAGCTTAGGGGCGGGGGGGCAGAATGAGCAGTTCTTC.